Listed here are 13 T cell receptor beta chains from one sample, sequenced in a study of blood T cell repertoires in COVID-19. Sequencing was performed with immunoSEQ multiplex PCR; in TCRdb, only in-frame clones are kept and a portion is missing. The table records 150,000 or so clones, around 82% of them present only once. Sequenced input: peripheral blood. Receptor source: an older woman with acute or convalescent COVID-19.

The chain uses TRBV5-4 and TRBJ2-4; the D gene is possibly TRBD2 (5 bases). The germline gives CDR1 SGHNT, CDR2 YYREEE (reference sequence). Trimming stripped 0 bases from V and 3 bases from J, with 10 bases between. The CDR3 runs 15 residues. CDR3 DNA: TGTGCCAGCAGCTTGGCGGGGTCCAGCAAAAACATTCAGTACTTC. It codes for CASSLAGSSKNIQYF.

This clone showed up just a few times. The chain joins TRBV19 to TRBJ2-2, with 10 bases identical to TRBD2. Germline CDR1 reads LNHDA; CDR2 reads SQIVND (reference sequence). V lost 5 bases, J lost 3 bases, and 6 bases stayed unmatched. The CDR3 covers 16 residues. Written as DNA, the CDR3 is TGTGCCAGTAGTGTCCCGGGACTAGCGTACACCGGGGAGCTGTTTTTT. This translates into CASSVPGLAYTGELFF. Looking up the rest from reference TRBV19 and TRBJ2-2 gives the full variable domain: DGGITQSPKYLFRKEGQNVTLSCEQNLNHDAMYWYRQDPGQGLRLIYYSQIVNDFQKGDIAEGYSVSREKKESFPLTVTSAQKNPTAFYLCASSVPGLAYTGELFFGEGSRLTVL.

This rearrangement joins TRBV6-5 to TRBJ2-1, with a possible D match to TRBD2 (5 bases). CDR3 length: 13 amino acids. The germline CDR1 and CDR2 sequences are MNHEY and SVGAGI. Trimming took 7 bases from V and 5 from J, leaving 12 bases between them. CDR3 amino acids: CASMDWTDNEQFF. Written as DNA, the CDR3 is TGTGCCAGCATGGACTGGACTGACAATGAGCAGTTCTTC.

This chain uses TRBV7-9 with TRBJ1-2; 8 bases map to TRBD1. Germline V gives CDR1 SEHNR, CDR2 FQNEAQ (reference sequence). CDR3 length equals 14 residues. The ends lost 3 bases at V and 2 bases at J; junction bases unmatched: 2. CDR3 protein: CASSLDRENYGYTF. CDR3 DNA sequence: TGTGCCAGCAGCTTGGACAGGGAGAACTATGGCTACACCTTC.

The V and J genes are TRBV5-1 and TRBJ2-3; 8 bases are a match to TRBD2. V shed 3 bases and J 1 base; nucleotides not matched to a gene: 7. The CDR3 totals 16 residues. Looked up from germline, CDR1 is SGHRS and CDR2 is YFSETQ. In DNA, the CDR3 is TGCGCCAGCAGCTCGATCGGGCGGGAGGGCACAGATACGCAGTATTTT. Translation: CASSSIGREGTDTQYF.

This rearrangement joins TRBV10-3 to TRBJ2-1; TRBD2 matches 12 bases. Losses at the gene ends were 2 bases for V and 7 bases for J; bases not matched to a gene: 3. The CDR3 has 15 amino acids. Germline assignment: CDR1 ENHRY and CDR2 SYGVKD. CDR3 in amino acids: CAISEPSGRGNEQFF. The CDR3 coding sequence is TGTGCCATCAGTGAGCCTAGCGGGAGGGGGAATGAGCAGTTCTTC.

The V gene is TRBV5-6, the J gene TRBJ2-4, with unresolved D. The V and J ends lost 4 bases and 0 bases respectively, with 11 bases between them. CDR1 is SGHDT, CDR2 YYEEEE, per germline. The CDR3 consists of 15 residues. The CDR3 loop reads CASSLFHLAKNIQYF. The CDR3 DNA reads as TGTGCCAGCAGCCTATTCCACCTAGCCAAAAACATTCAGTACTTC.

This chain connects TRBV9 to TRBJ2-3; D gene uncertain. Trimming shortened V by 4 bases and J by 2 bases, and 8 bases separated the two germline ends. CDR1 is SGDLS and CDR2 is YYNGEE in the germline V gene. The CDR3 is 13 residues long. CDR3 region: CASSTRTTDTQYF. In DNA form, the CDR3 reads TGTGCCAGCAGCACCAGAACCACAGATACGCAGTATTTT.

Turning to this clone: Sequence at one end of the junction differs from germline and may be a read error. The chain recombines TRBV4-2 with TRBJ2-7, with TRBD1 as a possible D gene (8 bases). There are 13 residues in the CDR3. Germline lookup yields CDR1 LGHNA and CDR2 YNFKEQ. The CDR3 sequence: CASSQHRGGLENF. As DNA, the CDR3 is TGTGCCAGCAGCCAGCACAGGGGGGGGTTAGAAAACTTC.

The V call is TRBV19, the J call TRBJ2-7; D might be TRBD1 (6 bases). The CDR3 is 13 residues long. The V and J ends lost 4 bases and 5 bases respectively, with 12 bases between them. The V gene's germline CDR1 is LNHDA and CDR2 SQIVND (reference sequence). CDR3 coding DNA: TGTGCCAGTAGTACCTTACAGGGCAACGAGCAGTACTTC. It specifies CASSTLQGNEQYF.

The gene calls are TRBV24-1 and TRBJ2-2; 9 positions match TRBD1. The germline CDR1 and CDR2 sequences are KGHDR and SFDVKD. This CDR3 region has 14 residues. Losses at the gene ends were 6 bases for V and 7 bases for J; bases not matched to a gene: 5. Written as DNA, the CDR3 is TGTGCCACCAGTTACAGGGGGCGCGACGGGGAGCTGTTTTTT. This sequence encodes CATSYRGRDGELFF.

J is TRBJ1-1 and V is TRBV19; tentatively, D is TRBD1 (6 bases). The V gene's germline CDR1 is LNHDA and CDR2 SQIVND (reference sequence). V gave up 7 bases and J gave up 1 base, with 19 bases separating them. This CDR3 region has 16 residues. CDR3 amino acids: CASTSAPGVSNTEAFF. CDR3 nucleotide sequence: TGTGCCAGTACCTCGGCCCCAGGGGTCTCGAACACTGAAGCTTTCTTT.

The chain recombines TRBV19 with TRBJ2-1, with D perhaps matching TRBD1 (5 bases). Germline CDR1 and CDR2: LNHDA and SQIVND (reference sequence). The CDR3 is 12 residues long. V lost 10 bases and J lost 8, with 15 bases in between. CDR3 sequence: CATQGLGDEQFF. The CDR3 DNA reads as TGTGCCACGCAGGGTTTAGGGGATGAGCAGTTCTTC.